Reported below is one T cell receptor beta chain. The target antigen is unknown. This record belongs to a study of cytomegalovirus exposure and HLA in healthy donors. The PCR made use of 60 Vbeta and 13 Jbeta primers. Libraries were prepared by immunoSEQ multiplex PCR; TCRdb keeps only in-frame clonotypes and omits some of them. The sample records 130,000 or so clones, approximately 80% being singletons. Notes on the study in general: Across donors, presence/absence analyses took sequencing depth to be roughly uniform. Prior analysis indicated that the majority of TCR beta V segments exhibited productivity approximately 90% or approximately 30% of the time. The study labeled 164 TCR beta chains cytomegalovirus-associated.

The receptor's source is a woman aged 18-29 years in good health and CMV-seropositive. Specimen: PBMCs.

The DNA for the CDR3 is TGTGCCAGCATTCTGATAGCGGCAGATACGCAGTATTTT. Translating gives CASILIAADTQYF. The chain joins TRBV2 to TRBJ2-3; a possible D gene is TRBD2 (6 bases). The V gene's germline CDR1 is SNHLY and CDR2 FYNNEI. This CDR3 comprises 13 residues. V was pared by 7 bases and J by 4 bases, with 12 bases between.